The 22 T cell receptor beta chains given below trace back to one sample, sequenced in a study of shared clonotypes between healthy human individuals. Naive CD8 populations comprised CD45RO-negative cells positively selected for CCR7, excluding terminally differentiated effector memory CD45RA+ cells. Profiled with immunoSEQ multiplex PCR; TCRdb holds only in-frame clones, not every one. The table lists about 2 million clones, about 95% of them singletons, with less than 1.5% in the top ten. Sequenced material: naive CD8+ T cells sorted from blood. Receptors were obtained from a man aged 18 to 35 in good health.

V usage is TRBV12-5 and J usage is TRBJ2-4; a weak D match, TRBD1 (5 bases). CDR1 is LGHNT, CDR2 FRNRAP, per germline. This CDR3 spans 16 amino acids. Trimming took off 1 base at V and 2 bases at J, with 12 bases between the two ends. CDR3 DNA: TGTGCTAGTGGTTTGGCCCCAGGGATTTCCAAAAACATTCAGTACTTC. It yields the protein CASGLAPGISKNIQYF.

The V and J genes are TRBV4-3 and TRBJ2-3, with D unclear. Per the germline V gene, CDR1 is LGHNA and CDR2 is YSLEER. This CDR3 has 15 residues. Trimming shortened V by 0 bases and J by 1 base, and 8 bases separated the two germline ends. The CDR3 sequence: CASSQEVTGTDTQYF. Here the CDR3 DNA reads TGCGCCAGCAGCCAAGAAGTAACAGGCACAGATACGCAGTATTTT.

The chain has TRBV5-4 and TRBJ1-2; 7 bases fit TRBD1. CDR1 and CDR2 from the germline V gene are SGHNT and YYREEE (reference sequence). The length of the CDR3 is 16 residues. V gave up 2 bases and J gave up 2 bases; unmatched junction bases: 9. CDR3 in DNA: TGTGCCAGCAGCTTAGAAAGGGGACAGTTAAACTATGGCTACACCTTC. Residues: CASSLERGQLNYGYTF.

Turning to this clone: This sample includes further DNA sequences coding for the same CDR3. The chain joins TRBV4-3 to TRBJ2-7, with 11 bases matching TRBD2. Germline V CDR1 and CDR2: LGHNA, YSLEER. V was pared by 0 bases and J by 1 base, with 8 bases of the junction left unmatched. The length of the CDR3 is 18 residues. For the CDR3, the DNA is TGCGCCAGCAGCCAAGATCGCCTAGCGGGAGGACTATCCTACGAGCAGTACTTC. Protein sequence: CASSQDRLAGGLSYEQYF.

J is TRBJ1-6 and V is TRBV19; D unresolved. CDR3 length equals 13 residues. CDR1 is LNHDA and CDR2 is SQIVND in the germline V gene (reference sequence). The V gene lost 2 bases and the J gene lost 9 bases, with 8 bases spanning the gap. As DNA, the CDR3 is TGTGCCAGTAGTATAAGCCAGCCTTCACCCCTCCACTTT. Its protein is CASSISQPSPLHF.

This clone was detected only once. V gene TRBV19 combines with J gene TRBJ2-2; D is undetermined. CDR1 is LNHDA and CDR2 is SQIVND in the germline V gene (reference sequence). Deletions cut 4 bases from V and 3 bases from J, with 18 bases between. This CDR3 comprises 17 residues. The CDR3 protein is CASSTELMNFHTGELFF. CDR3 nucleotide sequence: TGTGCCAGTAGTACGGAGCTCATGAATTTCCACACCGGGGAGCTGTTTTTT.

The gene calls are TRBV4-3 and TRBJ2-7; D may match TRBD1 or TRBD2 (6 bases each). CDR1 is LGHNA and CDR2 is YSLEER in the germline V gene. V gave up 3 bases and J gave up 3 bases, with 15 bases separating them. The CDR3 contains 15 residues. The CDR3 coding sequence is TGCGCCAGCAGCCATGGAGGGGGTTCTGGCTACGAGCAGTACTTC. Amino acid sequence: CASSHGGGSGYEQYF.

This CDR3 reads CASSVASSLEQYF. The CDR3 DNA follows: TGTGCCAGCAGCGTAGCTAGCAGCCTCGAGCAGTACTTC. The chain links TRBV9 to TRBJ2-7, with D possibly TRBD2 on 5 matching bases. The CDR3 covers 13 residues. Germline CDR1 SGDLS, CDR2 YYNGEE. V lost 0 bases to trimming and J lost 6 bases, with 10 bases between them.

The chain couples TRBV5-1 to TRBJ2-7; 8 bases are shared with TRBD2. The CDR3 sequence is 14 residues long. V trimming: 8 bases; J trimming: 1 base; junction bases outside the gene matches: 8. From germline, CDR1 is SGHRS and CDR2 YFSETQ. CDR3 bases: TGCGCCAGTTCCGGGGGGGCGGAATCCTACGAGCAGTACTTC. This gives the protein CASSGGAESYEQYF.

The rearrangement links TRBV13 to TRBJ1-1; TRBD1 aligns across 8 bases. Germline assignment: CDR1 PRHDT and CDR2 FYEKMQ (reference sequence). The CDR3 is 15 residues long. After removal of 4 bases from V and 4 bases from J, the junction contained 8 bases not matched to a gene. The CDR3 nucleotides are TGTGCCAGCAGCTCCCCGGACAGGGAGGGCACTGAAGCTTTCTTT. Protein: CASSSPDREGTEAFF.

The gene calls are TRBV27 and TRBJ2-1; 7 bases are a match to TRBD2. The CDR3 is made up of 18 amino acids. V lost 6 bases to trimming and J lost 2 bases; unmatched junction nucleotides: 16. Germline V gene lookup returns CDR1 MNHEY and CDR2 SMNVEV (reference sequence). Written as DNA, the CDR3 is TGTGCCAGCAGCCCGCCCCCTTGGGTGGCGGGGGCCTACAATGAGCAGTTCTTC. Protein product: CASSPPPWVAGAYNEQFF.

This chain uses TRBV7-2 with TRBJ2-3; D gene uncertain. CDR3 size: 15 residues. V was shortened by 2 bases and J by 2 bases, with 11 bases between the two germline ends. Germline V gene sequence: CDR1 SGHTA, CDR2 FQGNSA. CDR3 amino acids: CASSLTWYATDTQYF. CDR3 DNA: TGTGCCAGCAGCTTAACATGGTACGCCACAGATACGCAGTATTTT.

The CDR3 region is CASKTAQETQYF. The DNA for the CDR3 is TGTGCCAGCAAGACAGCTCAAGAGACCCAGTACTTC. The J gene is TRBJ2-5, the V gene TRBV5-8; D is possibly TRBD1 (5 bases). This CDR3 is 12 amino acids long. Germline loops: CDR1 SGHTS, CDR2 YDEGEE. Trimming removed 6 bases at V and 2 bases at J, with 8 bases between.

Details on this clone: Other DNA variants within this sample encode the same CDR3. The chain uses TRBV11-2 and TRBJ2-5; 9 bases are a match to TRBD2. The germline V gene encodes CDR1 SGHAT and CDR2 FQNNGV. The CDR3 length is 15 residues. Germline trimming cut 2 bases from V and 1 base from J; bases unmatched to any gene: 2. In DNA form, the CDR3 reads TGTGCCAGCAGCTTACTAGCGGGACTCCAAGAGACCCAGTACTTC. Translated, it gives CASSLLAGLQETQYF.

This sequence joins TRBV27 and TRBJ1-1, with 7 bases fitting TRBD1. This CDR3 contains 14 residues. Germline trimming cut 6 bases from V and 3 bases from J; bases unmatched to any gene: 7. Germline values: CDR1 MNHEY, CDR2 SMNVEV (reference sequence). CDR3 bases: TGTGCCAGCAGGATCCAGGGGGTAGACACTGAAGCTTTCTTT. It encodes CASRIQGVDTEAFF.

This chain connects TRBV2 to TRBJ2-3, with 10 bases aligning to TRBD2. The V and J ends lost 9 bases and 6 bases, in that order; junction bases with no gene match: 3. Germline CDR1 is SNHLY and CDR2 is FYNNEI. The CDR3 is 12 residues long. CDR3 in amino acids: CARGTSEDTQYF. DNA of the CDR3: TGTGCCAGAGGGACTAGCGAGGATACGCAGTATTTT.

J is TRBJ1-1 and V is TRBV5-6; 8 bases match TRBD1. The CDR3 length is 15 residues. Trimming removed 0 bases from V and 4 bases from J; junction bases left unmatched: 5. CDR1 SGHDT and CDR2 YYEEEE come from the germline V gene. The CDR3 DNA is TGTGCCAGCAGCTTGGCAGGGGGCCCTTCCACTGAAGCTTTCTTT. It translates to CASSLAGGPSTEAFF.

This chain joins TRBV2 and TRBJ2-2; perhaps TRBD2 as D (6 bases). CDR1 and CDR2 from the germline V gene are SNHLY and FYNNEI. With 6 bases removed from V and 4 bases from J, the gap between germline ends came to 12 bases. The CDR3 is 14 residues long. CDR3 bases: TGTGCCAGCAGGGGGACTCCCGCCACCGGGGAGCTGTTTTTT. Protein: CASRGTPATGELFF.

This clone showed up just once. The rearrangement uses TRBV7-3 and TRBJ2-3, with TRBD2 as a possible D gene (5 bases). In germline, CDR1 is SGHTA, CDR2 FQGTGA. This CDR3 spans 15 amino acids. V dropped 4 bases and J dropped 0 bases, with 11 bases sitting between them. The CDR3 DNA reads TGTGCCAGCAGCTCTTCTAGCTTGAGCACAGATACGCAGTATTTT. Protein product: CASSSSSLSTDTQYF.

This clone is a singleton in its sample. This chain uses TRBV10-3 with TRBJ2-7; D may be TRBD2 (6 bases). In germline, CDR1 is ENHRY, CDR2 SYGVKD. The CDR3 loop spans 13 amino acids. Trimming removed 10 bases at V and 4 bases at J, with 17 bases between. In DNA, the CDR3 is TGTGCCACTAAGGACGGGAGTGAATACGAGCAGTACTTC. Its protein is CATKDGSEYEQYF.

The genes are TRBV4-3 and TRBJ1-5; D unresolved. Trimming cost V 1 base and J 0 bases, with 7 bases left between them. This CDR3 has 15 amino acids. Germline V gene data show CDR1 as LGHNA and CDR2 as YSLEER. CDR3 coding DNA: TGCGCCAGCAGCCAAGGACGGATTAGCAATCAGCCCCAGCATTTT. It specifies CASSQGRISNQPQHF.

This chain uses TRBV4-1 with TRBJ1-4, with D possibly being TRBD1 (5 bases). Germline CDR1 and CDR2: MGHRA and YSYEKL. The length of the CDR3 is 13 residues. V shed 5 bases and J shed 7 bases, with 11 bases lying between them. This CDR3 reads CASSAQGGEKLFF. Here the CDR3 DNA reads TGCGCCAGCAGCGCCCAGGGAGGTGAAAAACTGTTTTTT.